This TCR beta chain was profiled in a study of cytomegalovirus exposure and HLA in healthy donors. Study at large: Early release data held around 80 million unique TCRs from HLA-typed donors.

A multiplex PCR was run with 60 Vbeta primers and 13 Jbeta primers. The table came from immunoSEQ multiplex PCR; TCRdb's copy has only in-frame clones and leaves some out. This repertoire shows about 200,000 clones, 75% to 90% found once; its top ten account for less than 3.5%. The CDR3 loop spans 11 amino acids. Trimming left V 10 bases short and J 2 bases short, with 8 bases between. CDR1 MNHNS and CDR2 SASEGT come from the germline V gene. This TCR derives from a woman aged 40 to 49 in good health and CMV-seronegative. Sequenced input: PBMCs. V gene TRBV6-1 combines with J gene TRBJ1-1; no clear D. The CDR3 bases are TGTGCCACCGGGAGAAACACTGAAGCTTTCTTT. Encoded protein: CATGRNTEAFF.